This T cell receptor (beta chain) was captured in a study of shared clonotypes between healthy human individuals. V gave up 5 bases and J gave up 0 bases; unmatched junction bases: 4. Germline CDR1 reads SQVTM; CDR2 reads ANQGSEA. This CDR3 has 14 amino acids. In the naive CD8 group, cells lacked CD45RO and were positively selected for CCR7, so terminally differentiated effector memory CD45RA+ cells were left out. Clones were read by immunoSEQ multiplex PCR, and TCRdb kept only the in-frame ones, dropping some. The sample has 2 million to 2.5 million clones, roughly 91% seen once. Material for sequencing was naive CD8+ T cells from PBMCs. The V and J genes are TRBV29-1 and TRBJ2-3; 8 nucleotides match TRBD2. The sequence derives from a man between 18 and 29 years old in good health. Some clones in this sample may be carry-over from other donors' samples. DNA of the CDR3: TGCAGCGTTTGGACGGGGGGGAGCACAGATACGCAGTATTTT. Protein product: CSVWTGGSTDTQYF.